The 22 T cell receptor beta chains below all came from one sample that was sequenced in a study of cytotoxic CD8 clonotypes in ibrutinib-treated CLL. The repertoire was sequenced with immunoSEQ multiplex PCR; TCRdb's copy has only in-frame clones and lacks some. The table lists hundreds of thousands of clones, 67% of them singletons. Specimen: PBMCs, collected after 36 months of ibrutinib treatment. All receptors derive from a human donor with chronic lymphocytic leukemia.

This clone has only a few counts. The chain recombines TRBV5-1 with TRBJ1-2; TRBD1 agrees at 8 bases. The V segment lost 4 bases and the J segment 2 bases; nucleotides outside the gene matches: 1. The germline V gene encodes CDR1 SGHRS and CDR2 YFSETQ. CDR3 length equals 13 residues. As DNA, the CDR3 is TGCGCCAGCAGCCGGACAGGGAACTATGGCTACACCTTC. Translating it yields CASSRTGNYGYTF.

The chain joins TRBV19 to TRBJ1-2, with no clear D. Germline V lookup: CDR1 LNHDA, CDR2 SQIVND (reference sequence). V was shortened by 7 bases and J by 6 bases, with 15 bases between the two germline ends. The CDR3 runs to 13 residues. As DNA, the CDR3 is TGTGCCAGTACGTCAAGAGCTGGGGATGGCTACACCTTC. Amino acid sequence: CASTSRAGDGYTF.

The CDR3 nucleotides read TGCGCCAGCAGCCAACCAAACAGGGGTGGGTACACTGAAGCTTTCTTT. This encodes CASSQPNRGGYTEAFF. The rearrangement joins TRBV4-1 to TRBJ1-1, with TRBD1 matching 7 bases. Trimming cost V 2 bases and J 3 bases; bases outside gene matches: 9. Germline CDR1 reads MGHRA; CDR2 reads YSYEKL. The CDR3 spans 16 residues.

This clone was observed a handful of times. The genes are TRBV7-7 and TRBJ2-3; no reliable D call. CDR3 length: 13 amino acids. Germline CDR1 is SSHAT and CDR2 is FNYEAQ (reference sequence). Trimming left V 4 bases short and J 5 bases short, with 10 bases between. The CDR3 DNA sequence: TGTGCCAGCAGCTCCGGTCCCGAAGATACGCAGTATTTT. Amino acids: CASSSGPEDTQYF.

The rearrangement joins TRBV11-2 to TRBJ2-1, with D tentatively TRBD2 (6 bases). Per the germline V gene, CDR1 is SGHAT and CDR2 is FQNNGV. V gave up 5 bases and J gave up 7 bases, with 15 bases separating them. This CDR3 contains 14 residues. The CDR3 sequence: CASSRAGTGNEQFF. The CDR3 nucleotides read TGTGCCAGCAGCCGCGCCGGGACTGGTAATGAGCAGTTCTTC.

This clone was observed a handful of times. The chain joins TRBV29-1 to TRBJ2-7; possible D gene TRBD1, 5 bases. Trimming removed 7 bases at V and 3 bases at J, with 16 bases between. CDR3 size: 13 residues. CDR1 and CDR2 from the germline V gene are SQVTM and ANQGSEA. The CDR3 spells CSARERGRYEQYF. CDR3 nucleotides: TGCAGCGCCAGGGAAAGGGGCCGCTACGAGCAGTACTTC.

The chain carries TRBV28 and TRBJ1-2, with D possibly matching TRBD1 (5 bases). Trimming cost V 3 bases and J 4 bases, with 12 bases left between them. The germline gives CDR1 MDHEN, CDR2 SYDVKM. The CDR3 length is 14 residues. CDR3 DNA: TGTGCCAGCAGTTTCGGAGGGGCGGCCTATGGCTACACCTTC. Protein product: CASSFGGAAYGYTF.

This clone appeared a few times. Being one base from a much bigger clone, this may be a read error. The chain couples TRBV7-9 to TRBJ1-1, with D maybe TRBD1 (5 bases). The CDR3 length is 13 residues. Looked up from germline, CDR1 is SEHNR and CDR2 is FQNEAQ (reference sequence). V lost 8 bases and J 4 bases, leaving 14 bases between the germline ends. The CDR3 sequence: CASRRGGGTEAFF. Here the CDR3 DNA reads TGTGCCAGCCGCCGCGGGGGGGGCACTGAAGCTTTCTTT.

This rearrangement joins TRBV27 to TRBJ2-7, with TRBD1 matching 8 bases. The CDR3 is 14 residues long. The V gene's germline CDR1 is MNHEY and CDR2 SMNVEV (reference sequence). The junction had 7 bases not matched to a gene; V was cut back by 7 bases and J by 2 bases. CDR3 sequence (DNA): TGTGCCAGCACCAAGGACAGGGTGCCCTACGAGCAGTACTTC. Translating it yields CASTKDRVPYEQYF.

V usage is TRBV14 and J usage is TRBJ2-7, with D unresolved. There are 14 residues in the CDR3. Germline V gene sequence: CDR1 SGHDN, CDR2 FVKESK. V lost 4 bases to trimming and J lost 0 bases, with 10 bases between them. The CDR3 region is CASSPLLNSYEQYF. For the CDR3, the DNA is TGTGCCAGCAGCCCCCTCCTGAACTCCTACGAGCAGTACTTC.

The V gene is TRBV5-1, the J gene TRBJ2-7; D is possibly TRBD1 or TRBD2 (5 bases each). The CDR3 has 14 amino acids. Germline CDR1 and CDR2: SGHRS and YFSETQ. Trimming shortened V by 5 bases and J by 4 bases, and 16 bases separated the two germline ends. This chain's CDR3 is CASSEGPPSYEQYF. Here the CDR3 DNA reads TGCGCCAGCAGTGAGGGGCCGCCGAGTTACGAGCAGTACTTC.

In DNA, the CDR3 is TGTGCCAGCAGTCGGGACGGCCCTGGCCGCGAGCAGTACTTC. Its protein product is CASSRDGPGREQYF. The rearrangement uses TRBV7-2 and TRBJ2-7, with D possibly being TRBD1 or TRBD2 (5 bases each). V lost 6 bases, J lost 6 bases, and 18 bases lay in between. Per germline, CDR1 SGHTA and CDR2 FQGNSA. The CDR3 contains 14 residues.

The chain links TRBV4-3 to TRBJ2-7; no clear D. The V gene's germline CDR1 is LGHNA and CDR2 YSLEER. CDR3 length equals 14 residues. V lost 0 bases to trimming and J lost 6 bases, with 12 bases between them. This CDR3 reads CASSQDLGGVEQYF. As DNA, the CDR3 is TGCGCCAGCAGCCAAGATTTGGGCGGAGTCGAGCAGTACTTC.

This clone showed up just a few times. CDR3 residues: CASSLDVGTEAFF. The CDR3 nucleotides are TGTGCCAGCAGCTTGGACGTTGGCACTGAAGCTTTCTTT. This chain links TRBV7-9 with TRBJ1-1; D is undetermined. The CDR3 is made up of 13 amino acids. Germline V gene lookup returns CDR1 SEHNR and CDR2 FQNEAQ (reference sequence). V was cut by 3 bases and J by 4 bases, with 9 bases left in between.

J is TRBJ1-5 and V is TRBV6-6; TRBD1 might be the D (5 bases). Germline CDR1 MNHNY, CDR2 SVGAGI (reference sequence). The CDR3 is 13 residues long. Trimming took off 5 bases at V and 7 bases at J, with 12 bases between the two ends. CDR3: CASSGTHLQPQHF. CDR3 coding DNA: TGTGCCAGCAGTGGGACTCACTTACAGCCCCAGCATTTT.

The chain joins TRBV29-1 to TRBJ1-2; D might be TRBD1 (6 bases). The V and J ends lost 3 bases and 5 bases respectively, with 10 bases between them. Germline V CDR1 and CDR2: SQVTM, ANQGSEA. The CDR3 is made up of 12 amino acids. CDR3 residues: CSVDARGYGYTF. In DNA, the CDR3 is TGCAGCGTTGATGCCAGGGGATATGGCTACACCTTC.

The CDR3 loop reads CASSLAPSTDTQYF. For the CDR3, the DNA is TGTGCCAGCAGCTTAGCTCCCAGCACAGATACGCAGTATTTT. The V gene is TRBV7-2, the J gene TRBJ2-3; no reliable D call. There are 14 residues in the CDR3. CDR1 and CDR2 (germline): SGHTA, FQGNSA. Trimming stripped 0 bases from V and 0 bases from J, with 4 bases between.

The CDR3 region has the DNA TGTGCCAGCTCACCAGATGCCTACGAGCAGTACTTC. Its translation is CASSPDAYEQYF. The chain employs TRBV18 and TRBJ2-7; D is uncertain. CDR1 and CDR2 (germline): KGHSH, LQKENI. Trimming took 2 bases from V and 2 from J, leaving 4 bases between them. CDR3 length: 12 amino acids.

Only a few counts were recorded for this clone. This chain uses TRBV4-3 with TRBJ2-5; 10 nucleotides agree with TRBD2. The V and J ends lost 0 bases and 5 bases, in that order; junction bases with no gene match: 9. CDR3 length equals 17 residues. Germline loops: CDR1 LGHNA, CDR2 YSLEER. This CDR3 reads CASSQDPLAGVGETQYF. The CDR3 nucleotides are TGCGCCAGCAGCCAAGATCCTCTAGCGGGAGTCGGGGAGACCCAGTACTTC.

V is TRBV6-4 and J is TRBJ2-1; the D call may be TRBD1 or TRBD2 (5 bases each). CDR1 is MRHNA and CDR2 is SNTAGT in the germline V gene. Trimming pared 3 bases from V and 2 bases from J, leaving 8 bases between. This CDR3 contains 14 residues. The DNA for the CDR3 is TGTGCCAGCAGTGAGGGGGAAGCCTACAATGAGCAGTTCTTC. This encodes CASSEGEAYNEQFF.

The chain joins TRBV29-1 to TRBJ2-1; a possible D gene is TRBD2 (5 bases). V lost 6 bases to trimming and J lost 4 bases, with 19 bases between them. Germline values: CDR1 SQVTM, CDR2 ANQGSEA. This CDR3 has 15 amino acids. The DNA for the CDR3 is TGCAGCGTCGCGCCGTTGGGGAGTACTTACAATGAGCAGTTCTTC. Its protein is CSVAPLGSTYNEQFF.

This rearrangement joins TRBV5-1 to TRBJ2-3; D is possibly TRBD2 (6 bases). The germline V gene encodes CDR1 SGHRS and CDR2 YFSETQ. The length of the CDR3 is 16 residues. V was shortened by 4 bases and J by 0 bases, with 15 bases between the two germline ends. The CDR3 DNA reads as TGCGCCAGCAGCATGGGTTTGGGGACTAGCACAGATACGCAGTATTTT. As protein: CASSMGLGTSTDTQYF.